Shown below are 9 T cell receptor beta chains from a single sample sequenced in a study of T-cell reconstitution after alpha-beta-depleted transplantation in children. During its preparation, the TCRbeta library received unique molecular identifiers. TCRdb re-called the PCR reads through MiXCR, storing one row per CDR3 protein. The sample consists of under 35,000 distinct CDR3 sequences, roughly a sixth of them appearing once. Sequenced here: PBMCs, mostly from graft donor cells, sampled 60 days after TCRalphabeta/CD19-depleted stem cell transplant. The source of these receptors is a male patient aged 2 to 9 who had a stem cell transplant for acute lymphoblastic leukemia, so the T cells may come from the graft donor.

The chain links TRBV6-4 to TRBJ2-5; TRBD1 agrees at 7 bases. Per germline, CDR1 MRHNA and CDR2 SNTAGT. Trimming took 3 bases from V and 4 from J; bases not matched to a gene: 2. The CDR3 has 13 residues. CDR3 loop: CASSENRGETQYF. The CDR3 DNA reads TGTGCCAGCAGTGAAAACAGGGGAGAGACCCAGTACTTC.

This clonotype was observed a handful of times. Germline is not matched at one junction end, which may reflect a read error. This rearrangement joins TRBV7-9 to TRBJ2-7; no clear D gene. The CDR3 spans 14 residues. Germline loops: CDR1 SEHNR, CDR2 FQNEAQ (reference sequence). The CDR3 loop is CATSLSAVSYEQYF. DNA of the CDR3: TGTGCCACCAGCTTATCGGCAGTCTCCTACGAGCAGTACTTC.

This clonotype was picked up many times. The V gene is TRBV7-8, the J gene TRBJ1-1; no clear D gene. Trimming cost V 5 bases and J 0 bases, with 4 bases left between them. There are 12 residues in the CDR3. CDR1 SGHVS and CDR2 FQNEAQ come from the germline V gene. CDR3 sequence: CASSDMNTEAFF. The CDR3 nucleotides are TGTGCCAGCAGCGACATGAACACTGAAGCTTTCTTT. Using reference TRBV7-8 and TRBJ1-1 for the parts outside the CDR3, the full variable domain is GAGVSQSPRYKVAKRGQDVALRCDPISGHVSLFWYQQALGQGPEFLTYFQNEAQLDKSGLPSDRFFAERPEGSVSTLKIQRTQQEDSAVYLCASSDMNTEAFFGQGTRLTVV.

The genes are TRBV30 and TRBJ1-4; weak D call: TRBD1 (6 bases). Trimming cost V 4 bases and J 5 bases, with 23 bases left between them. The CDR3 sequence is 17 residues long. Germline CDR1 is GTSNPN and CDR2 is SVGIG (reference sequence). CDR3 nucleotides: TGTGCCTGGACTTTCCTCCTGGGGGCCGGAAGCAATGAAAAACTGTTTTTT. Translating it yields CAWTFLLGAGSNEKLFF.

The chain recombines TRBV7-9 with TRBJ2-7; no firm D call. Looked up from germline, CDR1 is SEHNR and CDR2 is FQNEAQ (reference sequence). The CDR3 has 11 amino acids. Trimming stripped 5 bases from V and 5 bases from J, with 7 bases between. CDR3 nucleotides: TGTGCCAGCAGCCGAAATGACGAGCAGTACTTC. This gives the protein CASSRNDEQYF.

J is TRBJ2-7 and V is TRBV4-2, with D perhaps matching TRBD2 (5 bases). The ends were cut back, 0 bases at V and 1 base at J, with 10 bases in the middle. CDR3 length: 15 residues. Germline lookup yields CDR1 LGHNA and CDR2 YNFKEQ. The CDR3 sequence: CASSQDARASYEQYF. DNA of the CDR3: TGTGCCAGCAGCCAAGACGCGAGGGCTTCCTACGAGCAGTACTTC.

This chain connects TRBV6-1 to TRBJ1-2, with a possible D match to TRBD1 (6 bases). V was trimmed by 6 bases and J by 7 bases, leaving 18 bases between them. This CDR3 region has 14 residues. In germline, CDR1 is MNHNS, CDR2 SASEGT. The CDR3 loop is CASSATDSQSGYTF. The CDR3 DNA is TGTGCCAGCAGCGCCACGGACAGCCAAAGTGGCTACACCTTC.

This clonotype was found many times. The V call is TRBV20-1, the J call TRBJ2-2; TRBD2 agrees at 9 bases. V lost 1 base and J lost 0; bases outside the gene matches: 6. The CDR3 is 17 amino acids. The germline CDR1 and CDR2 sequences are DFQATT and SNEGSKA (reference sequence). The chain's CDR3 is CSARGPRTSANTGELFF. The DNA of the CDR3 is TGCAGTGCTAGAGGTCCGAGGACTAGCGCGAACACCGGGGAGCTGTTTTTT.

As regards this clonotype: It is unclear where the CDR3 begins or ends on the DNA, so no DNA is shown, and the CDR3 is as TCRdb lists it. V usage is TRBV7-2 and J usage is TRBJ2-3; the table names TRBD2, a call not compared with the DNA. CDR1 SGHTA and CDR2 FQGNSA come from the germline V gene. The CDR3 is 16 amino acids long, termini counted. Here the CDR3 reads CASSLGWVASGNLPYF.